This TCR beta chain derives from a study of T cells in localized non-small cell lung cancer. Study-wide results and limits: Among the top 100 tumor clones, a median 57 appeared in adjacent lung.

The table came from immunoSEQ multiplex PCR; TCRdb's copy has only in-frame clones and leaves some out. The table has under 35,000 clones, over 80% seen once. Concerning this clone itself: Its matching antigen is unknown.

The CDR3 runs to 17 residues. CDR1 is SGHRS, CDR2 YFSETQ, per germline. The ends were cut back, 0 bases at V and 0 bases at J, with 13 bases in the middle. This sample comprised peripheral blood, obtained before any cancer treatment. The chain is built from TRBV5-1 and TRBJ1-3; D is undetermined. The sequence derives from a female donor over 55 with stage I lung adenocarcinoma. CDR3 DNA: TGCGCCAGCAGCTTGGAACTGACCCAGAACTCTGGAAACACCATATATTTT. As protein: CASSLELTQNSGNTIYF.